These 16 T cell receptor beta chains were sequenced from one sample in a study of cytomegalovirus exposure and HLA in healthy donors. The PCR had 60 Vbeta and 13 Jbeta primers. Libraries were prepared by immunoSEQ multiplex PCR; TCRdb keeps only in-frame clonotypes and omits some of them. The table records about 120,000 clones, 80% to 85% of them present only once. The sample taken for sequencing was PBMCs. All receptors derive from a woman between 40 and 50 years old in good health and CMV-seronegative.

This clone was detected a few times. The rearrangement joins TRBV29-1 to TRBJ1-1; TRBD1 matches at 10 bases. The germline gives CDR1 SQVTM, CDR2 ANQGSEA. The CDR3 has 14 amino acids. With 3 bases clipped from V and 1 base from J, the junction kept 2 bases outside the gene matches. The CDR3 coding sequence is TGCAGCGTTGAGAGGGACAGGGGGAACACTGAAGCTTTCTTT. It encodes CSVERDRGNTEAFF.

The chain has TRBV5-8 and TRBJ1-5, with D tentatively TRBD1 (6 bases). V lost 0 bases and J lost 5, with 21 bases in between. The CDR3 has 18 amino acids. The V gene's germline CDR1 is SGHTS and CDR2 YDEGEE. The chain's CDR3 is CASSLEGVTGELYQPQHF. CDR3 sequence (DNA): TGTGCCAGCAGCTTGGAGGGGGTGACCGGAGAGCTTTATCAGCCCCAGCATTTT. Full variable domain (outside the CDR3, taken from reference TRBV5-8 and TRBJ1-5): EAGVTQSPTHLIKTRGQQATLRCSPISGHTSVYWYQQALGLGLQFLLWYDEGEERNRGNFPPRFSGRQFPNYSSELNVNALELEDSALYLCASSLEGVTGELYQPQHFGDGTRLSIL.

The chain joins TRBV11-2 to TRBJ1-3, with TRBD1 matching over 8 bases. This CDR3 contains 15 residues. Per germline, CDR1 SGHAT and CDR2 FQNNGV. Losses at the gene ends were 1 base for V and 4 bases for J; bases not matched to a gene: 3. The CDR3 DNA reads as TGTGCCAGCAGCTTAGCCCGGACAGGGGGAAACACCATATATTTT. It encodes CASSLARTGGNTIYF.

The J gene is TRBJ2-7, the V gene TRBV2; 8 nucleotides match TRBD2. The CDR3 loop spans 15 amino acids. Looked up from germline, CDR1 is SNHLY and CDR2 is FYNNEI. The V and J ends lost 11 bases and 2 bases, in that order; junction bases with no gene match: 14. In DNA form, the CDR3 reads TGTGCCTTTACCTACCGACTAGCGAATACCTACGAGCAGTACTTC. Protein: CAFTYRLANTYEQYF. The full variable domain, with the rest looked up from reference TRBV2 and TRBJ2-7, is EPEVTQTPSHQVTQMGQEVILRCVPISNHLYFYWYRQILGQKVEFLVSFYNNEISEKSEIFDDQFSVERPDGSNFTLKIRSTKLEDSAMYFCAFTYRLANTYEQYFGPGTRLTVT.

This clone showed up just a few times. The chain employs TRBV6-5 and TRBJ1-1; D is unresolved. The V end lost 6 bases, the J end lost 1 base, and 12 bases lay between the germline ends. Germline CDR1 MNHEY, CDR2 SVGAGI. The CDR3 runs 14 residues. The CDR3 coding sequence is TGTGCCAGCAGCCCTAACCTCGGGAACACTGAAGCTTTCTTT. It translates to CASSPNLGNTEAFF.

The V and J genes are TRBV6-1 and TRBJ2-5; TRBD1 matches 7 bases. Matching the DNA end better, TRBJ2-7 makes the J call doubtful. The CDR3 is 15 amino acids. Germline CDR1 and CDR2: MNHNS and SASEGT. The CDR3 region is CASSEAESGGSEQYF. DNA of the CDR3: TGTGCCAGCAGTGAAGCTGAGTCAGGGGGTTCCGAGCAGTACTTC.

The CDR3 here is CASSFRQTGNTGELFF. Written as DNA, the CDR3 is TGTGCCAGCAGCTTTCGGCAGACAGGGAACACCGGGGAGCTGTTTTTT. This chain links TRBV11-2 with TRBJ2-2; maybe TRBD1 (6 bases). The CDR3 sequence is 16 residues long. Trimming took 3 bases from V and 1 from J, leaving 12 bases between them. In germline, CDR1 is SGHAT, CDR2 FQNNGV.

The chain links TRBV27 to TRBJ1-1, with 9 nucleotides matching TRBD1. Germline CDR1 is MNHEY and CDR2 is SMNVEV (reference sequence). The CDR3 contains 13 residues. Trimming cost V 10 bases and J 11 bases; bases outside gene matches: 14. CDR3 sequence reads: CATSGTGTLRAFF. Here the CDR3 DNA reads TGTGCCACCTCCGGGACAGGGACTTTGCGGGCTTTCTTT.

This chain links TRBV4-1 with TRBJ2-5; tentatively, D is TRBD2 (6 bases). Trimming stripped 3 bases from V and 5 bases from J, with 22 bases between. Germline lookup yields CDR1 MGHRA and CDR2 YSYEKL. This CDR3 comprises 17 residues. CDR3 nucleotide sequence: TGCGCCAGCAGCCACGGTGGGCGGCTAGCGACCGGGGAGACCCAGTACTTC. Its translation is CASSHGGRLATGETQYF.

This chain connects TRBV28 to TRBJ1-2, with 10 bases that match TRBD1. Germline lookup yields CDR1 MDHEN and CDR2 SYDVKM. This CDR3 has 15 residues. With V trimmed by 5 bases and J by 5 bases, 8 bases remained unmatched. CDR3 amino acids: CASSGRGTGEYGYTF. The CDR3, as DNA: TGTGCCAGCAGTGGAAGAGGGACAGGGGAATATGGCTACACCTTC.

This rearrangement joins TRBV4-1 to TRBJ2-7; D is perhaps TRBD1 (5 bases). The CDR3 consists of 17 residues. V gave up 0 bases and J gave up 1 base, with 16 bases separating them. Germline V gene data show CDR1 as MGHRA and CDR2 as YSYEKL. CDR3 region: CASSQERIQAGSYEQYF. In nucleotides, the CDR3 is TGCGCCAGCAGCCAAGAAAGGATTCAGGCAGGGTCCTACGAGCAGTACTTC.

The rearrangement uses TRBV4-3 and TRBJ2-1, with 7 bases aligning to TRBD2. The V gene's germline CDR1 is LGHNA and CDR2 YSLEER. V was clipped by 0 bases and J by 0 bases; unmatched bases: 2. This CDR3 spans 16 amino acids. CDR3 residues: CASSQDGTNSYNEQFF. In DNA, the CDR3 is TGCGCCAGCAGCCAAGATGGGACTAACTCCTACAATGAGCAGTTCTTC.

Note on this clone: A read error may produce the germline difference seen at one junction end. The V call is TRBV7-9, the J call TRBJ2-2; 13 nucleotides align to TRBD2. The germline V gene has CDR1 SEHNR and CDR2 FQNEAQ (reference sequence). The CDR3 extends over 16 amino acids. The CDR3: CSSSKGTSGDSGELFF. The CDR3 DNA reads TGTTCCAGCAGCAAGGGGACTAGCGGGGATTCCGGGGAGCTGTTTTTT.

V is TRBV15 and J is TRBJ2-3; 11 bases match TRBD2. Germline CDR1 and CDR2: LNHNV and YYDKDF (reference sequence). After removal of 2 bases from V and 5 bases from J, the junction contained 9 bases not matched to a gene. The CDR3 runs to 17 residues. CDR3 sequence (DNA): TGTGCCACCAGCAGACAAGCCCTAGCGGGGGGCGGAGATACGCAGTATTTT. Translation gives CATSRQALAGGGDTQYF.

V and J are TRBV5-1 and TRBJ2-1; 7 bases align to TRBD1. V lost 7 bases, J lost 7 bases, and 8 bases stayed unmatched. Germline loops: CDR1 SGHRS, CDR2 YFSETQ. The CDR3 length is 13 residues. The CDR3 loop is CASARQGPNEQFF. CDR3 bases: TGCGCCAGCGCCCGACAGGGTCCAAATGAGCAGTTCTTC.

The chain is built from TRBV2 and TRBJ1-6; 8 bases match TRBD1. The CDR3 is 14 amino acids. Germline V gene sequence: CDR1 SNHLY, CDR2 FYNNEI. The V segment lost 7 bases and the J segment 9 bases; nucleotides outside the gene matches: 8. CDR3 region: CASILQGAFSPLHF. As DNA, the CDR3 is TGTGCCAGCATTTTGCAGGGGGCTTTTTCACCCCTCCACTTT.